The subject of this entry is one T cell receptor (beta chain). This clonotype appeared a single time. Its antigen remains unidentified. Base qualities are missing; no much larger clone stands one base away. Resting on one read, the evidence is weak. The sample's time point, from its label and the paper: persistent/refractory GD, antithyroid drugs over 5 years with positive TRAb. For both TCR sequencing and RNA sequencing, RNA was extracted from PBMCs using TRIzol. The diagnosis of Graves' disease followed American Thyroid Association guidelines. The patients came from an endocrinology department in Xi'an, China. From each patient, 7.5 to 9.5 milliliters of peripheral blood was collected into an EDTA anticoagulant tube. PBMCs were isolated by Ficoll Paque Plus density gradient separation without further T cell sorting. An Agilent 2100 Bioanalyzer and agarose gel were used to check RNA quality, while a NanoDrop 2000 measured RNA concentration.

This sample was included in a study of regulatory T cells in long-lasting Graves disease (dated by TCRdb to the early 2020s). Context from the whole study: Persistent Graves' disease was defined as antithyroid drug treatment for over 5 years with persistently positive TSH receptor autoantibodies. Persistent Graves' disease patients in the clinical cohort had taken antithyroid drugs for around 11 years on average. A total of approximately 35 samples were covered by TCR sequencing, comprising 13 persistent and roughly 20 newly diagnosed Graves' disease patients. This study used TCR sequencing and RNA sequencing of peripheral blood to compare persistent Graves' disease patients against newly diagnosed Graves' disease patients. The study was registered as a clinical trial and conducted in China.

The study at large found these results: Only the TCR beta chain was sequenced and analyzed. Patients with persistent disease shared more public clonotypes (around 2,500) than newly diagnosed patients did (roughly 970). As a limitation, the authors acknowledged that the small sample size may reduce accuracy. TRBV28, TRBJ1-2 and TRBJ2-5 were preferentially used in persistent disease, while TRBV20-1 and TRBJ2-1 were favored in newly diagnosed disease. Peripheral blood alone was examined, since thyroid tissue, which constituted the primary lesion, could not be accessed. Lower TCR Shannon entropy and fewer highly expanded clones were observed in persistent Graves' disease patients than in newly diagnosed patients, which suggested clonal expansion.

The library was produced with multiplex PCR. For sequencing, an Illumina HiSeq 4000 was employed. TCR beta libraries were built with iRepertoire HTBI primers and Arm-PCR amplification of CDR3 regions. PCR products were gel purified before sequencing. In the source study's methods: Gene usage analysis of CDR3 amino acid clonotypes relied on the approximately 60 TRBV and about 15 TRBJ segments identified across samples. COPE and FqMerger were used to merge the filtered high-quality paired reads into contigs. BLAST was used to align contigs to IMGT TRBV, TRBD and TRBJ reference genes, with CDR3 defined following IMGT. Any clonotype with a frequency above 0.1% was classified as a highly expanded clone. Shannon entropy was used to measure repertoire diversity, and the Gini coefficient was used to measure V-J evenness. A clonotype was considered public if more than one individual shared it. TCRdb reworked the public reads: Q25 trimming with fastp, MiXCR clone assembly, productive beta chains retained. Every distinct CDR3 protein forms one entry, paired with its most common genes and DNA. The V and J calls follow TCRdb's processing rather than the paper's. The sample table lists around 500,000 distinct CDR3 sequences, 20% to 25% of them with a count of one. 7.8% of the sample is in the top ten clones.

CDR1 SGHVS and CDR2 FQNEAQ are derived from the germline V gene. Relative to germline, V is 6 bases shorter and J is 2 bases shorter, with 17 bases between their ends. The CDR3 goes from the cysteine to the phenylalanine over 15 residues. The DNA shown is the 45-base CDR3, in frame from base 1. The material sequenced was peripheral blood mononuclear cells (PBMCs), taken when the disease was refractory, from a patient treated with antithyroid drugs. The chain is encoded by TRBV7-8 joined to TRBJ2-7; a weak D assignment points to TRBD2 (5 bases agree). This receptor was identified in a female donor with Graves disease. The CDR3 region reads CASSLTGERAYEQYF. Read as DNA, the sequence is TGTGCCAGCAGTTTGACGGGCGAGAGGGCCTACGAGCAGTACTTC.